Below, 14 T cell receptor beta chains from the same sample are listed, as sequenced in a study of T cell responses to AZD1222 COVID-19 vaccine. Data came from immunoSEQ multiplex PCR; TCRdb stores just in-frame clones and leaves some out. The table shows tens of thousands of clones, with 87% occurring only once. Sequencing used peripheral blood, obtained on day 0 of AZD1222 vaccination. The receptor source for this set is an adult in good health.

This clone has only a few counts. The rearrangement links TRBV5-5 to TRBJ2-7, with D possibly TRBD2 on 5 matching bases. The germline V gene encodes CDR1 SGHKS and CDR2 YYEKEE (reference sequence). Trimming stripped 1 base from V and 2 bases from J, with 13 bases between. The CDR3 is 15 residues long. CDR3 nucleotides: TGTGCCAGCAGCTTGACTAGGGCCGGAACCTACGAGCAGTACTTC. Protein sequence: CASSLTRAGTYEQYF. Supplemented by reference TRBV5-5 and TRBJ2-7, the full variable domain reads DAGVTQSPTHLIKTRGQQVTLRCSPISGHKSVSWYQQVLGQGPQFIFQYYEKEERGRGNFPDRFSARQFPNYSSELNVNALLLGDSALYLCASSLTRAGTYEQYFGPGTRLTVT.

This chain links TRBV7-9 with TRBJ2-2; the match to TRBD1 covers 8 bases. The CDR3 is 16 residues long. CDR1 is SEHNR, CDR2 FQNEAQ, per germline (reference sequence). V gave up 5 bases and J gave up 6 bases; unmatched junction bases: 11. CDR3 sequence: CASSHPDRGIAGELFF. The DNA for the CDR3 is TGTGCCAGCAGCCACCCCGACAGGGGAATCGCCGGGGAGCTGTTTTTT.

This chain connects TRBV5-1 to TRBJ2-7; possible D gene TRBD2, 7 bases. This CDR3 region has 18 residues. V gave up 0 bases and J gave up 5 bases, with 24 bases separating them. Germline V gives CDR1 SGHRS, CDR2 YFSETQ. DNA for the CDR3: TGCGCCAGCAGCTTGGTTTTAGGGGGGGTCGGTCTGGCTCACGAGCAGTACTTC. This sequence encodes CASSLVLGGVGLAHEQYF. The variable domain in full, with the rest retrieved from reference TRBV5-1 and TRBJ2-7, is KAGVTQTPRYLIKTRGQQVTLSCSPISGHRSVSWYQQTPGQGLQFLFEYFSETQRNKGNFPGRFSGRQFSNSRSEMNVSTLELGDSALYLCASSLVLGGVGLAHEQYFGPGTRLTVT.

In this sample, this clone turned up once. The rearrangement joins TRBV6-1 to TRBJ2-3, with TRBD2 matching over 7 bases. This CDR3 comprises 15 residues. The germline V gene encodes CDR1 MNHNS and CDR2 SASEGT. The V gene end was trimmed by 1 base and the J gene end by 4 bases; junction bases not matched to a gene: 5. The CDR3 DNA reads TGTGCCAGCAGTGAAGAGCGGGGTGGGGCAGATACGCAGTATTTT. Its protein is CASSEERGGADTQYF.

The chain couples TRBV12-3 or TRBV12-4 to TRBJ1-1; D perhaps matches TRBD1 (5 bases). This CDR3 is built from 13 residues. Trimming removed 5 bases from V and 7 bases from J, with 14 bases in between. CDR3 residues: CASSTRQIIEAFF. As DNA, the CDR3 is TGTGCCAGCAGTACAAGACAGATTATTGAAGCTTTCTTT.

The rearrangement uses TRBV4-1 and TRBJ1-5; D remains unclear. Between the trimmed V and J ends, which lost 5 bases and 6 bases, there was a span of 17 bases. There are 15 residues in the CDR3. Germline CDR1 is MGHRA and CDR2 is YSYEKL. The CDR3 sequence is CASSWNIQRGQPQHF. The DNA for the CDR3 is TGCGCCAGCAGCTGGAACATCCAGCGAGGTCAGCCCCAGCATTTT.

The chain is built from TRBV7-9 and TRBJ2-3, with a weak D call TRBD2 (5 bases). Trimming pared 0 bases from V and 1 base from J, leaving 11 bases between. Germline-derived CDR1 and CDR2 are SEHNR and FQNEAQ (reference sequence). CDR3 length: 16 residues. The CDR3 reads CASSLAVLGGTDTQYF. Written as DNA, the CDR3 is TGTGCCAGCAGCTTAGCCGTCCTCGGGGGCACAGATACGCAGTATTTT.

The genes are TRBV30 and TRBJ1-1; D perhaps matches TRBD1 (5 bases). Germline V gene sequence: CDR1 GTSNPN, CDR2 SVGIG (reference sequence). V was trimmed by 4 bases and J by 0 bases, leaving 9 bases between them. The CDR3 has 13 amino acids. Here the CDR3 DNA reads TGTGCCTGGAATGCGGGGCTGAACACTGAAGCTTTCTTT. This gives the protein CAWNAGLNTEAFF.

With regard to this clone: One junction end disagrees with the germline gene, perhaps due to a read error. The V gene is TRBV7-7, the J gene TRBJ2-2, with 10 bases aligning to TRBD1. Germline V gene data show CDR1 as SSHAT and CDR2 as FNYEAQ (reference sequence). This CDR3 comprises 16 residues. In DNA, the CDR3 is TGTGCTAGCAGCTTAGGGACAGGGGCGAACACCGGGGAGCTGTTTTTT. Translation: CASSLGTGANTGELFF.

The chain is built from TRBV6-6 and TRBJ1-2; 8 bases line up with TRBD1. This CDR3 has 14 residues. Germline CDR1 and CDR2: MNHNY and SVGAGI (reference sequence). With V trimmed by 2 bases and J by 4 bases, 3 bases remained unmatched. The CDR3 region is CASSYTDRGYGYTF. In DNA form, the CDR3 reads TGTGCCAGCAGTTACACTGACAGGGGCTATGGCTACACCTTC.

V usage is TRBV11-3 and J usage is TRBJ2-1; 9 nucleotides line up with TRBD2. CDR1 SGHNT and CDR2 YENEEA come from the germline V gene. This CDR3 comprises 14 residues. V trimming: 1 base; J trimming: 8 bases; junction bases outside the gene matches: 3. The CDR3 nucleotides read TGTGCCAGCAGCTTAGGCGGGAGGGGGCATGAGCAGTTCTTC. It translates to CASSLGGRGHEQFF. The full variable domain, with the rest looked up from reference TRBV11-3 and TRBJ2-1, is EAGVVQSPRYKIIEKKQPVAFWCNPISGHNTLYWYLQNLGQGPELLIRYENEEAVDDSQLPKDRFSAERLKGVDSTLKIQPAELGDSAVYLCASSLGGRGHEQFFGPGTRLTVL.

This chain links TRBV10-3 with TRBJ1-5; D not resolved. Germline V gene data show CDR1 as ENHRY and CDR2 as SYGVKD. The CDR3 sequence is 14 residues long. The V end lost 0 bases, the J end lost 7 bases, and 10 bases lay between the germline ends. CDR3 sequence (DNA): TGTGCCATCAGTGAGTCTATGGGCGCCCAGCCCCAGCATTTT. Translated: CAISESMGAQPQHF.

V is TRBV29-1 and J is TRBJ1-5, with D hard to call. CDR1 is SQVTM and CDR2 is ANQGSEA in the germline V gene. V lost 0 bases and J lost 4, with 4 bases in between. This CDR3 spans 12 amino acids. The CDR3 nucleotides read TGCAGCGTTGAAGAAAATAATCAGCCCCAGCATTTT. Translating it yields CSVEENNQPQHF.

The chain is built from TRBV6-5 and TRBJ1-1; 8 nucleotides agree with TRBD1. From germline, CDR1 is MNHEY and CDR2 SVGAGI. This CDR3 spans 15 amino acids. V gave up 6 bases and J gave up 0 bases; unmatched junction bases: 6. The CDR3 spells CASRPTGDLNTEAFF. The CDR3, as DNA: TGTGCCAGCAGGCCGACAGGGGACCTGAACACTGAAGCTTTCTTT.